Below, 28 T cell receptor beta chains from the same sample are listed, as sequenced in a study of blood T cell repertoires in COVID-19. Repertoires were generated with immunoSEQ multiplex PCR, while TCRdb's copy carries only in-frame clones and drops some. The table has some 250,000 clones, about 89% seen once; the top ten hold more than 1%. What was sequenced was PBMCs or T cells enriched from blood (not recorded which). These TCRs come from a human donor in a cohort exposed to, infected with or recovered from COVID-19 (not recorded which). The donor label of this sample is uncertain.

V and J are TRBV19 and TRBJ1-5, with a possible D match to TRBD1 (5 bases). The CDR3 loop spans 15 amino acids. CDR1 LNHDA and CDR2 SQIVND come from the germline V gene (reference sequence). V lost 5 bases and J 2 bases, leaving 13 bases between the germline ends. The CDR3 here is CASSPPGGGNQPQHF. The CDR3 DNA follows: TGTGCCAGTAGTCCCCCCGGAGGGGGCAATCAGCCCCAGCATTTT.

A remark on this clone: Germline is not matched at one junction end, which may reflect a read error. The same CDR3 is also encoded by other DNA sequences in this sample. The chain couples TRBV4-2 to TRBJ2-7, with TRBD1 matching over 7 bases. The CDR3 runs 16 residues. Germline CDR1 is LGHNA and CDR2 is YNFKEQ. The chain's CDR3 is CASSQEPTGVPHEQYF. CDR3 sequence (DNA): TGTGCCAGCAGCCAAGAACCTACAGGGGTCCCTCACGAGCAATACTTC.

This clone appeared a single time. The chain has TRBV29-1 and TRBJ2-5; D unclear. This CDR3 comprises 13 residues. Between the trimmed V and J ends, which lost 7 bases and 1 base, there was a span of 13 bases. Germline loops: CDR1 SQVTM, CDR2 ANQGSEA. CDR3 in amino acids: CSGQQQIQETQYF. The CDR3 nucleotides read TGCAGCGGTCAACAGCAAATCCAAGAGACCCAGTACTTC.

This clone was recorded only once. The CDR3 spells CASSSFTGELFF. The CDR3 bases are TGTGCCAGCAGCTCCTTCACCGGGGAGCTGTTTTTT. The chain combines TRBV7-3 with TRBJ2-2; D unclear. The CDR3 has 12 residues. Germline loops: CDR1 SGHTA, CDR2 FQGTGA. With 4 bases removed from V and 4 bases from J, the gap between germline ends came to 4 bases.

This chain joins TRBV6-6 and TRBJ1-3; possible D gene TRBD1, 5 bases. Germline V gives CDR1 MNHNY, CDR2 SVGAGI (reference sequence). Trimming took 5 bases from V and 0 from J, leaving 11 bases between them. The CDR3 is 15 amino acids. The CDR3 nucleotides are TGTGCCAGCAGTCCCCTGACAGCCTCTGGAAACACCATATATTTT. Amino acid sequence: CASSPLTASGNTIYF.

The chain links TRBV12-5 to TRBJ2-5, with 11 bases fitting TRBD2. The germline gives CDR1 LGHNT, CDR2 FRNRAP. The CDR3 loop spans 17 amino acids. J gave up 5 bases and V 7 bases, and 15 bases lay outside the gene matches. In DNA form, the CDR3 reads TGTGCTAGTGCCCAACGACGACTAGCGGGAACCTCGGAGACCCAGTACTTC. Protein product: CASAQRRLAGTSETQYF.

This clone was counted between two and nine times. The V gene is TRBV7-2, the J gene TRBJ2-2; weak D call: TRBD2 (5 bases). Trimming left V 1 base short and J 7 bases short, with 10 bases between. This CDR3 region has 14 residues. Germline V gene lookup returns CDR1 SGHTA and CDR2 FQGNSA. The CDR3 nucleotides are TGTGCCAGCAGCTTAGTCGGGAAGGGCGGGGAGCTGTTTTTT. Its protein is CASSLVGKGGELFF.

The rearrangement uses TRBV24-1 and TRBJ2-2, with no clear D. V was pared by 4 bases and J by 5 bases, with 13 bases between. Looked up from germline, CDR1 is KGHDR and CDR2 is SFDVKD. The CDR3 consists of 15 residues. The CDR3 region is CATSDPRSPTGELFF. CDR3 nucleotides: TGTGCCACCAGTGACCCCCGGTCCCCGACCGGGGAGCTGTTTTTT.

V is TRBV4-2 and J is TRBJ2-3, with a tentative D call TRBD2 (6 bases). The V end lost 4 bases, the J end lost 4 bases, and 12 bases lay between the germline ends. Germline V gene sequence: CDR1 LGHNA, CDR2 YNFKEQ. The CDR3 has 14 amino acids. Written as DNA, the CDR3 is TGTGCCAGCAGCCCCCGGAGGGGTCCAGATACGCAGTATTTT. Protein product: CASSPRRGPDTQYF.

The chain has TRBV5-8 and TRBJ2-4; 8 bases are shared with TRBD1. After removal of 3 bases from V and 6 bases from J, the junction contained 11 bases not matched to a gene. CDR1 is SGHTS and CDR2 is YDEGEE in the germline V gene. CDR3 size: 16 residues. CDR3 protein: CASSSRGTGFGNIQYF. The CDR3 nucleotides are TGTGCCAGCAGCTCACGGGGGACAGGTTTTGGAAACATTCAGTACTTC. Drawing the rest from reference TRBV5-8 and TRBJ2-4, the complete variable domain is EAGVTQSPTHLIKTRGQQATLRCSPISGHTSVYWYQQALGLGLQFLLWYDEGEERNRGNFPPRFSGRQFPNYSSELNVNALELEDSALYLCASSSRGTGFGNIQYFGAGTRLSVL.

In regard to this clone: The sample carries other DNA sequences with the same CDR3. This sequence joins TRBV19 and TRBJ1-5; 11 bases line up with TRBD1. The V and J ends lost 3 bases and 4 bases, in that order; junction bases with no gene match: 2. This CDR3 has 15 residues. Germline loops: CDR1 LNHDA, CDR2 SQIVND (reference sequence). CDR3 residues: CASSIRDRGNQPQHF. The CDR3 bases are TGTGCCAGTAGTATTAGGGACAGGGGGAATCAGCCCCAGCATTTT.

The V and J genes are TRBV6-5 and TRBJ1-2, with D perhaps matching TRBD1 (6 bases). The ends were cut back, 2 bases at V and 6 bases at J, with 10 bases in the middle. Germline loops: CDR1 MNHEY, CDR2 SVGAGI. The CDR3 covers 13 residues. In nucleotides, the CDR3 is TGTGCCAGCAGTTACAGGGGGACCCATGGCTACACCTTC. Residues: CASSYRGTHGYTF.

The chain couples TRBV3-1 (or the pseudogene TRBV3-2) to TRBJ2-1; D might be TRBD1 (7 bases). The germline V gene has CDR1 LGHDT and CDR2 YNNKEL (reference sequence). V was cut by 8 bases and J by 10 bases, with 15 bases left in between. The CDR3 loop spans 12 amino acids. The CDR3 nucleotides read TGTGCCAGCGCCAGGGGGGCTAGGGAGCAGTTCTTC. This sequence encodes CASARGAREQFF.

V gene TRBV4-2 combines with J gene TRBJ2-1, with TRBD2 matching 9 bases. V was clipped by 1 base and J by 6 bases; unmatched bases: 1. CDR1 and CDR2 (germline): LGHNA, YNFKEQ. CDR3 length equals 14 residues. DNA of the CDR3: TGTGCCAGCAGCCAAGCACTAGCGGGCAATGAGCAGTTCTTC. It specifies CASSQALAGNEQFF.

V gene TRBV4-3 combines with J gene TRBJ1-4, with no clear D. The ends were cut back, 0 bases at V and 8 bases at J, with 7 bases in the middle. This CDR3 has 13 residues. Germline V CDR1 and CDR2: LGHNA, YSLEER. The CDR3 sequence is CASSQDRSEKLFF. The CDR3 DNA reads TGCGCCAGCAGCCAAGATCGGTCCGAAAAACTGTTTTTT.

The CDR3 DNA reads TGCAGCCACGGGGTTAGTCATCAGCCCCAGCATTTT. Amino acid sequence: CSHGVSHQPQHF. The chain is built from TRBV29-1 and TRBJ1-5, with D unclear. Germline loops: CDR1 SQVTM, CDR2 ANQGSEA. Trimming took 8 bases from V and 5 from J, leaving 13 bases between them. CDR3 length: 12 residues. The full variable domain, in which reference TRBV29-1 and TRBJ1-5 provide the parts outside the CDR3, is SAVISQKPSRDICQRGTSLTIQCQVDSQVTMMFWYRQQPGQSLTLIATANQGSEATYESGFVIDKFPISRPNLTFSTLTVSNMSPEDSSIYLCSHGVSHQPQHFGDGTRLSIL.

The J gene is TRBJ1-4, the V gene TRBV7-9; D uncertain. CDR3 size: 13 residues. V lost 2 bases and J 8 bases, leaving 9 bases between the germline ends. Germline V gene lookup returns CDR1 SEHNR and CDR2 FQNEAQ (reference sequence). For the CDR3, the DNA is TGTGCCAGCAGCTTACCAGGTCACGAAAAACTGTTTTTT. Amino acid sequence: CASSLPGHEKLFF.

In its sample, this clone was seen once. This chain's CDR3 is CATSDPGQGFGYTF. The CDR3 nucleotides are TGTGCCACCAGTGACCCGGGACAGGGGTTTGGCTACACCTTC. V gene TRBV24-1 combines with J gene TRBJ1-2, with 10 nucleotides matching TRBD1. Germline CDR1 is KGHDR and CDR2 is SFDVKD. There are 14 residues in the CDR3. The V gene end was trimmed by 4 bases and the J gene end by 7 bases; junction bases not matched to a gene: 5.

The V and J genes are TRBV6-5 and TRBJ2-7, with D possibly matching TRBD1 (8 bases). The CDR3 runs to 14 residues. With 2 bases removed from V and 5 bases from J, the gap between germline ends came to 13 bases. In germline, CDR1 is MNHEY, CDR2 SVGAGI. The CDR3 bases are TGTGCCAGCAGTTACGTACAGGGGGGGAACGAGCAGTACTTC. This translates into CASSYVQGGNEQYF.

The genes are TRBV20-1 and TRBJ2-7; D might be TRBD2 (5 bases). The V and J ends lost 6 bases and 2 bases respectively, with 5 bases between them. CDR3 size: 10 residues. Germline-derived CDR1 and CDR2 are DFQATT and SNEGSKA (reference sequence). The CDR3 DNA reads as TGCAGTGCCGGGACCTACGAGCAGTACTTC. Its protein is CSAGTYEQYF.

This sequence joins TRBV6-6 and TRBJ2-3, with 15 bases matching TRBD2. This CDR3 spans 16 amino acids. Germline lookup yields CDR1 MNHNY and CDR2 SVGAGI (reference sequence). After removal of 2 bases from V and 4 bases from J, the junction contained 1 base not matched to a gene. Here the CDR3 reads CASSYRTSGGADTQYF. CDR3 in DNA: TGTGCCAGCAGTTACCGGACTAGCGGGGGGGCAGATACGCAGTATTTT.

This chain links TRBV27 with TRBJ1-5, with 7 bases lining up with TRBD1. This CDR3 spans 15 amino acids. The germline V gene encodes CDR1 MNHEY and CDR2 SMNVEV (reference sequence). J was trimmed by 3 bases and V by 3 bases; bases with no gene match: 5. As DNA, the CDR3 is TGTGCCAGCAGTTTGGAGGGGGCCCCCAATCAGCCCCAGCATTTT. The encoded protein is CASSLEGAPNQPQHF.

The rearrangement uses TRBV15 and TRBJ2-7, with 8 bases lining up with TRBD1. This CDR3 has 15 residues. Losses at the gene ends were 3 bases for V and 7 bases for J; bases not matched to a gene: 11. Germline V CDR1 and CDR2: LNHNV, YYDKDF (reference sequence). The CDR3 nucleotides are TGTGCCACCAGCAGGGAGACAGGGGCGATGGGAGAGCAGTACTTC. This codes for CATSRETGAMGEQYF.

The chain combines TRBV7-8 with TRBJ1-1; 10 bases agree with TRBD1. The CDR3 runs to 16 residues. The ends lost 0 bases at V and 1 base at J; junction bases unmatched: 2. Germline assignment: CDR1 SGHVS and CDR2 FQNEAQ. CDR3 loop: CASSLAWTGGNTEAFF. The CDR3 DNA is TGTGCCAGCAGCTTAGCCTGGACAGGGGGGAACACTGAAGCTTTCTTT.

This sequence joins TRBV6-2 or TRBV6-3 and TRBJ2-2, with TRBD2 matching 14 bases. Trimming took 5 bases from V and 0 from J; bases not matched to a gene: 5. The CDR3 totals 18 residues. Germline CDR1 MNHEY, CDR2 SVGEGT. The CDR3 DNA follows: TGTGCCAGCAGTGTGGGACTAGCGGGGGCCTCGAACACCGGGGAGCTGTTTTTT. It specifies CASSVGLAGASNTGELFF.

This chain connects TRBV11-1 to TRBJ2-5; 12 bases agree with TRBD1. Germline values: CDR1 SGHAT, CDR2 FQDESV (reference sequence). V lost 7 bases, J lost 2 bases, and 8 bases stayed unmatched. CDR3 size: 16 residues. In DNA, the CDR3 is TGTGCCAGCACCACGGGGACAGGGGGCCTTCAAGAGACCCAGTACTTC. Its translation: CASTTGTGGLQETQYF.

The V gene is TRBV6-2 or TRBV6-3, the J gene TRBJ2-3, with 9 bases aligning to TRBD1. The V gene end was trimmed by 5 bases and the J gene end by 3 bases; junction bases not matched to a gene: 9. This CDR3 spans 16 amino acids. The germline gives CDR1 MNHEY, CDR2 SVGEGT. The CDR3, as DNA: TGTGCCAGCAGTCGAGACAGGGGGATGTGGACAGATACGCAGTATTTT. Translation gives CASSRDRGMWTDTQYF.

This chain uses TRBV7-9 with TRBJ1-5; tentative D call: TRBD1 (6 bases). The CDR3 spans 15 residues. V was clipped by 1 base and J by 6 bases, with 13 bases between them. Germline V lookup: CDR1 SEHNR, CDR2 FQNEAQ (reference sequence). CDR3 region: CASSLEGSTGQPQHF. DNA of the CDR3: TGTGCCAGCAGCTTAGAAGGTTCGACAGGTCAGCCCCAGCATTTT.